This T cell receptor beta chain originates from a study of T cells and copy number aberrations in small-cell lung cancer. Findings and caveats of the study: Findings need validation given the study's small sample size. Adjacent lung showed higher T-cell richness and clonality than tumors; density difference nonsignificant.

As concerns this clone: Its antigen remains unknown.

Limited-stage small-cell lung cancer patients underwent surgery between about 2007 and 2021. TCRdb's copy holds only in-frame clones and misses some; the assay was immunoSEQ multiplex PCR. The data contain roughly 470 clones, roughly nine tenths of them singletons. Germline CDR1 is MNHEY and CDR2 is SMNVEV (reference sequence). The V gene lost 3 bases and the J gene lost 1 base, with 13 bases spanning the gap. This CDR3 spans 17 amino acids. This clonotype originated in a man in his fifties or sixties with small cell lung cancer. The V call is TRBV27, the J call TRBJ2-6; no firm D call. The sequencing sample was made of normal tissue next to the tumor. CDR3 protein: CASSFGPAVSGANVLTF. Written as DNA, the CDR3 is TGTGCCAGCAGTTTTGGGCCGGCGGTATCTGGGGCCAACGTCCTGACTTTC.